The clone carrying this TCR beta chain was seen a handful of times. Its target is not known. The data stem from a study of early T cells in non-severe SARS-CoV-2 infection. Study background: Sequencing used unsorted whole-blood bulk RNA, so chains lack pairing.

Separate cDNA molecules each had unique molecular identifiers attached to them. TCRdb redid the calling of the 5' RACE reads with MiXCR, one entry per CDR3 protein. The data show some 66,000 distinct CDR3 sequences, with approximately 10% seen just once and about 3.5% held by the top ten. Germline lookup yields CDR1 KGHSH and CDR2 LQKENI. The V and J ends lost 3 bases and 12 bases, in that order; junction bases with no gene match: 8. The CDR3 runs to 13 residues. Overall study findings and caveats: Matching against VDJdb likely underestimated virus-specific expansions, favoring anti-spike CD8.

The sequence was collected from an adult who was a healthcare worker with PCR-confirmed SARS-CoV-2 infection or an uninfected control (not recorded which). The chain uses TRBV18 and TRBJ2-1; 7 bases align to TRBD1. The sequenced material came from whole blood. The CDR3 sequence: CASSPERQGSQFF. CDR3 nucleotide sequence: TGTGCCAGCTCACCCGAAAGACAGGGTTCGCAGTTCTTC.